This T cell receptor (beta chain) is drawn from a study of T cell changes during pregnancy in multiple sclerosis. CDR1 and CDR2 from the germline V gene are SGHAT and FQNNGV. The CDR3 sequence is 15 residues long. J was trimmed by 2 bases and V by 3 bases; bases with no gene match: 7. Profiling relied on immunoSEQ multiplex PCR, and the TCRdb table lists in-frame clones only, not all of them. Of around 71,000 clones listed, around 90% are singletons. Material: peripheral blood, obtained in the third trimester of pregnancy. This receptor was identified in a female donor with multiple sclerosis, enrolled in a pregnancy study. The chain recombines TRBV11-2 with TRBJ2-7; 7 nucleotides line up with TRBD1. Written as DNA, the CDR3 is TGTGCCAGCAGCTTCCTCAGGGACAGCCCCTACGAGCAGTACTTC. This sequence encodes CASSFLRDSPYEQYF.